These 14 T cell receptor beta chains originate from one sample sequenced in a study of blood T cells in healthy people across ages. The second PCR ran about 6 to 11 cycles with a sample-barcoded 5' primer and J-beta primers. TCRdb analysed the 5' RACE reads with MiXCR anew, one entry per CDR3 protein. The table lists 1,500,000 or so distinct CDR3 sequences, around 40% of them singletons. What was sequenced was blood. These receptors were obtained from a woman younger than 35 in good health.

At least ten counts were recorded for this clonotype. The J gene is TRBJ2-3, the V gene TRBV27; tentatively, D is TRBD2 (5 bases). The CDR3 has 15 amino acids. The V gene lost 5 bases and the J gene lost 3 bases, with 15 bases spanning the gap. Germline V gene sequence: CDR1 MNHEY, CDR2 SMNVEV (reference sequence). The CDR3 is CASSSGGVGTDTQYF. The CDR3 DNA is TGTGCCAGCAGTAGCGGCGGCGTGGGGACAGATACGCAGTATTTT.

The CDR3 reads CASSDFPRGGYTF. In DNA, the CDR3 is TGTGCCAGCAGCGACTTCCCTCGGGGTGGCTACACCTTC. V is TRBV7-9 and J is TRBJ1-2; no definite D call. Trimming removed 5 bases at V and 7 bases at J, with 14 bases between. The CDR3 is 13 amino acids. Germline V lookup: CDR1 SEHNR, CDR2 FQNEAQ (reference sequence).

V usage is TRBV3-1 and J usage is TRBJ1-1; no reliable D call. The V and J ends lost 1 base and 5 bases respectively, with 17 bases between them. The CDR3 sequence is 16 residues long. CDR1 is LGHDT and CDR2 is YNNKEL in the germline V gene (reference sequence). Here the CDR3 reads CASSQVTVGPQTEAFF. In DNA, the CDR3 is TGTGCCAGCAGCCAAGTAACTGTCGGGCCACAGACTGAAGCTTTCTTT. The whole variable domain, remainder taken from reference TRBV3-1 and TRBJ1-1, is DTAVSQTPKYLVTQMGNDKSIKCEQNLGHDTMYWYKQDSKKFLKIMFSYNNKELIINETVPNRFSPKSPDKAHLNLHINSLELGDSAVYFCASSQVTVGPQTEAFFGQGTRLTVV.

CDR3 loop: CSARLGTSGSPGSYNEQYF. The DNA of the CDR3 is TGCAGTGCTCGTCTCGGGACTAGCGGGAGTCCGGGGTCCTACAATGAGCAGTACTTC. The chain carries TRBV20-1 and TRBJ2-1; 14 bases fit TRBD2. Judging by the DNA end, TRBJ2-7 fits better; the J call may be wrong. CDR3 length: 19 amino acids. Germline-derived CDR1 and CDR2 are DFQATT and SNEGSKA (reference sequence).

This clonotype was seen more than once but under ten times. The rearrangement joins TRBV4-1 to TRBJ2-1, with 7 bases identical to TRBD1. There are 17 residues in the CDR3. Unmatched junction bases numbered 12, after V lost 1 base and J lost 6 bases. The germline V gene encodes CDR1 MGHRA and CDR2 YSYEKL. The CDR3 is CASSQGERQGLINEQFF. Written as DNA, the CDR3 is TGCGCCAGCAGCCAAGGGGAAAGACAGGGCTTAATCAATGAGCAGTTCTTC.

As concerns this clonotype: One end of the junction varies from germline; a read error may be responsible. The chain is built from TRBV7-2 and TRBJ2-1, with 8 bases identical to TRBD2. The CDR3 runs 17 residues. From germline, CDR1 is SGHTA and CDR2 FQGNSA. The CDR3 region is CASSPSRPSGQFGERFF. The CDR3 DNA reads TGTGCCAGCAGCCCCAGTCGCCCTAGCGGGCAGTTTGGTGAGCGGTTCTTC. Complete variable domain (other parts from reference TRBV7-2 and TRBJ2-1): GAGVSQSPSNKVTEKGKDVELRCDPISGHTALYWYRQSLGQGLEFLIYFQGNSAPDKSGLPSDRFSAERTGGSVSTLTIQRTQQEDSAVYLCASSPSRPSGQFGERFFGPGTRLTVL.

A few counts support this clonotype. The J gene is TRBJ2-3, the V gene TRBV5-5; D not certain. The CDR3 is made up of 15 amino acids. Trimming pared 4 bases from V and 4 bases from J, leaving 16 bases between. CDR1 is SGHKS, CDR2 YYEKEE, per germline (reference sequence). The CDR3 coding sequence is TGTGCCAGCAGCGGGCCCGGGCCCAGCCCAGATACGCAGTATTTT. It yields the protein CASSGPGPSPDTQYF.

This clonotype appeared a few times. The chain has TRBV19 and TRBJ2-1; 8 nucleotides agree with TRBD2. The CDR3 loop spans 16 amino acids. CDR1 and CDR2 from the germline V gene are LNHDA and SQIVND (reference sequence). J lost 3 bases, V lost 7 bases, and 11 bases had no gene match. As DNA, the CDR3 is TGTGCCAGTACCCCCAGCGGGAGTGTTGACTACAATGAGCAGTTCTTC. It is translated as CASTPSGSVDYNEQFF.

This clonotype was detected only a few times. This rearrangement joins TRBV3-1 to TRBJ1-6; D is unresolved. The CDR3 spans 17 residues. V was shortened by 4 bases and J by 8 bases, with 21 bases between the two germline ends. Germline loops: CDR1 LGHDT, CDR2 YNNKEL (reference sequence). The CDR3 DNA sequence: TGTGCCAGCAGCCCATATTACAGATCCTCGTCGGATTCACCCCTCCACTTT. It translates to CASSPYYRSSSDSPLHF.

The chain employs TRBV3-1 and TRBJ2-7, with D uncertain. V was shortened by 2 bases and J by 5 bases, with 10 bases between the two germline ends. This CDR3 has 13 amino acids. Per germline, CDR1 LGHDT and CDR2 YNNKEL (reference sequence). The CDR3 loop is CASSQRPPHEQYF. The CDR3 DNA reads TGTGCCAGCAGCCAAAGGCCTCCCCACGAGCAGTACTTC.

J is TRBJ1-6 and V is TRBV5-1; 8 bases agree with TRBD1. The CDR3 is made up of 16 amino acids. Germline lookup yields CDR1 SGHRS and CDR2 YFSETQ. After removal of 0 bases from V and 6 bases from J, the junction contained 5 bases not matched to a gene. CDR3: CASSLEVGQVNSPLHF. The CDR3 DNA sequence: TGCGCCAGCAGCTTGGAGGTGGGACAGGTTAATTCACCCCTCCACTTT.

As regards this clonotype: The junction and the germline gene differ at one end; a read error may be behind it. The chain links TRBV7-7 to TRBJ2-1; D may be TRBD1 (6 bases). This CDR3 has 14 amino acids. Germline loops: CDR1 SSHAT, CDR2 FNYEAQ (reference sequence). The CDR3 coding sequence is TGTGCTAGCAGTCCCGATGGGGGCCTTGCTGAGCAGTTCTTC. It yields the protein CASSPDGGLAEQFF.

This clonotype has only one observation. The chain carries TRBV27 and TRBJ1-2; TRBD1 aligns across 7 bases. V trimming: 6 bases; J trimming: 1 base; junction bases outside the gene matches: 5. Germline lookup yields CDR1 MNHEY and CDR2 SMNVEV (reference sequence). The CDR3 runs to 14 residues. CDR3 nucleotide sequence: TGTGCCAGCAGATCTCAGGGGGATAACTATGGCTACACCTTC. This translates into CASRSQGDNYGYTF.

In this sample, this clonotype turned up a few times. CDR3 region: CASSRPVPGGQGYTF. For the CDR3, the DNA is TGTGCCAGCAGCAGGCCCGTCCCGGGAGGCCAAGGCTACACCTTC. This sequence joins TRBV7-9 and TRBJ1-2; D ambiguous. This CDR3 spans 15 amino acids. CDR1 SEHNR and CDR2 FQNEAQ come from the germline V gene (reference sequence). V shed 5 bases and J shed 8 bases, with 21 bases lying between them.